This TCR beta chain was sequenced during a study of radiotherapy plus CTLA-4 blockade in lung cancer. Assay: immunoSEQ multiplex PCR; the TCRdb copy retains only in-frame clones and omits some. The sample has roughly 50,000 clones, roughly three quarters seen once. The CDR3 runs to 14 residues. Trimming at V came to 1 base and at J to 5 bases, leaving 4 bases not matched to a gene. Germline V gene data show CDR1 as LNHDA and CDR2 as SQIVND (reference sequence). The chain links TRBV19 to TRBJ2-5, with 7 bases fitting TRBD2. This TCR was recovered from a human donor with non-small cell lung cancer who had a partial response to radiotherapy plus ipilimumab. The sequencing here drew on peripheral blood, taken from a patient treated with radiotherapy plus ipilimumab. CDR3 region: CASSIVAGGETQYF. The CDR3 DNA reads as TGTGCCAGTAGTATAGTAGCGGGCGGGGAGACCCAGTACTTC. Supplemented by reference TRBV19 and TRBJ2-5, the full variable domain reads DGGITQSPKYLFRKEGQNVTLSCEQNLNHDAMYWYRQDPGQGLRLIYYSQIVNDFQKGDIAEGYSVSREKKESFPLTVTSAQKNPTAFYLCASSIVAGGETQYFGPGTRLLVL.